These 24 T cell receptor beta chains were all obtained from the same sample, sequenced in a study of vaccination and CD4 T cells after COVID-19. Sequencing of cultured CD4+ T cell DNA used the Oncomine TCR Beta short-read assay. TCRdb used MiXCR to reprocess the PCR reads, holding one entry per CDR3 protein. This sample has approximately 6,400 distinct CDR3 sequences; about 79% occur once, and the top ten carry approximately 33%. Treatment given: approximately 11-day PBMC culture with coronavirus spike peptide pools or control peptides (ViraFEST assay). The antigens of these receptors remain unknown. The sequenced sample was CD4+ T cells from blood, cultured in vitro. The source is a human donor who had recovered from COVID-19.

As concerns this clonotype: One junction end does not reproduce the germline sequence, and a read error may be involved. This rearrangement joins TRBV30 to TRBJ1-2, with a weak D call TRBD1 (6 bases). Germline CDR1 is GTSNPN and CDR2 is SVGIG (reference sequence). This CDR3 contains 14 residues. The chain's CDR3 is CARSGGRGNYGYTF. The CDR3, as DNA: TGTGCCCGGAGTGGTGGCAGGGGAAACTATGGCTACACCTTC.

J is TRBJ2-1 and V is TRBV29-1, with TRBD2 matching 10 bases. Per germline, CDR1 SQVTM and CDR2 ANQGSEA. Trimming took 7 bases from V and 4 from J; bases not matched to a gene: 4. CDR3 length: 13 amino acids. The CDR3 region is CSDRLAGYNEQFF. The CDR3 nucleotides are TGCAGCGACCGACTAGCGGGTTACAATGAGCAGTTCTTC.

The chain carries TRBV20-1 and TRBJ2-3, with 12 bases fitting TRBD1. The junction had 6 bases not matched to a gene; V was cut back by 5 bases and J by 3 bases. The CDR3 spans 15 residues. Per the germline V gene, CDR1 is DFQATT and CDR2 is SNEGSKA (reference sequence). CDR3 residues: CSARDRGRITDTQYF. The CDR3 DNA reads as TGCAGTGCTCGGGACAGGGGGCGAATAACAGATACGCAGTATTTT.

CDR3: CASSLGGSPLGETQYF. CDR3 DNA: TGTGCCAGCAGCTTAGGAGGGAGTCCCCTTGGGGAGACCCAGTACTTC. The V call is TRBV11-2, the J call TRBJ2-5; the D gene is possibly TRBD2 (5 bases). Germline V lookup: CDR1 SGHAT, CDR2 FQNNGV. The CDR3 consists of 16 residues. Trimming left V 1 base short and J 5 bases short, with 17 bases between.

In its sample, this clonotype was seen a few times. V is TRBV20-1 and J is TRBJ1-2, with TRBD1 as a possible D gene (6 bases). Trimming removed 4 bases at V and 3 bases at J, with 24 bases between. This CDR3 comprises 17 residues. CDR1 is DFQATT, CDR2 SNEGSKA, per germline (reference sequence). The CDR3 region has the DNA TGCAGTGCTATAATTCCAGGGCGTCCAGGGGTTCACTATGGCTACACCTTC. Its translation: CSAIIPGRPGVHYGYTF.

The chain employs TRBV7-9 and TRBJ2-3; D is unresolved. CDR1 is SEHNR and CDR2 is FQNEAQ in the germline V gene (reference sequence). V lost 2 bases, J lost 3 bases, and 18 bases lay in between. This CDR3 contains 17 residues. The CDR3, as DNA: TGTGCCAGCAGCTTATATGTAACCGGTTCAAGGACAGATACGCAGTATTTT. Its translation is CASSLYVTGSRTDTQYF. Combining the CDR3 with reference TRBV7-9 and TRBJ2-3 gives the whole variable domain DTGVSQNPRHKITKRGQNVTFRCDPISEHNRLYWYRQTLGQGPEFLTYFQNEAQLEKSRLLSDRFSAERPKGSFSTLEIQRTEQGDSAMYLCASSLYVTGSRTDTQYFGPGTRLTVL.

Only a few counts were recorded for this clonotype. J is TRBJ1-2 and V is TRBV20-1; 9 bases line up with TRBD1. The CDR3 has 12 residues. Germline trimming cut 5 bases from V and 5 bases from J; bases unmatched to any gene: 3. Germline CDR1 reads DFQATT; CDR2 reads SNEGSKA (reference sequence). Here the CDR3 reads CSAFDRGYGYTF. In nucleotides, the CDR3 is TGCAGTGCTTTCGACAGGGGGTATGGCTACACCTTC.

CDR3 DNA sequence: TGCAGTTCCCGGGCACCTAAGAGGAACACTGAAGCTTTCTTT. This sequence encodes CSSRAPKRNTEAFF. This rearrangement joins TRBV20-1 to TRBJ1-1; D not resolved. Trimming left V 8 bases short and J 1 base short, with 17 bases between. This CDR3 region has 14 residues. The germline V gene encodes CDR1 DFQATT and CDR2 SNEGSKA (reference sequence).

This sequence joins TRBV20-1 and TRBJ1-2, with D possibly matching TRBD1 (6 bases). This CDR3 has 14 amino acids. The V end lost 0 bases, the J end lost 2 bases, and 10 bases lay between the germline ends. The germline V gene has CDR1 DFQATT and CDR2 SNEGSKA (reference sequence). CDR3 sequence (DNA): TGCAGTGCTAGAGATGTTCAGGGGAACTATGGCTACACCTTC. Its protein product is CSARDVQGNYGYTF.

This chain uses TRBV19 with TRBJ1-5; 9 bases are shared with TRBD1. Looked up from germline, CDR1 is LNHDA and CDR2 is SQIVND (reference sequence). The V and J ends lost 4 bases and 2 bases, in that order; junction bases with no gene match: 0. This CDR3 contains 14 residues. The chain's CDR3 is CASSRTGGNQPQHF. The CDR3 nucleotides are TGTGCCAGTAGTAGGACAGGGGGCAATCAGCCCCAGCATTTT.

The J gene is TRBJ2-2, the V gene TRBV15, with 10 bases that match TRBD2. The germline V gene encodes CDR1 LNHNV and CDR2 YYDKDF (reference sequence). After removal of 0 bases from V and 4 bases from J, the junction contained 11 bases not matched to a gene. The CDR3 has 19 residues. The CDR3 DNA reads as TGTGCCACCAGCAGAGATTTGCGAGAGACTAGCGGGTCCACCGGGGAGCTGTTTTTT. Translating gives CATSRDLRETSGSTGELFF.

V and J are TRBV27 and TRBJ1-2; possibly TRBD1 for D (6 bases). Per germline, CDR1 MNHEY and CDR2 SMNVEV (reference sequence). The CDR3 is made up of 15 amino acids. V dropped 0 bases and J dropped 2 bases, with 10 bases sitting between them. As DNA, the CDR3 is TGTGCCAGCAGTTTATCCAGGGGAGGGAACTATGGCTACACCTTC. It specifies CASSLSRGGNYGYTF.

In its sample, this clonotype was seen a few times. The chain is built from TRBV20-1 and TRBJ2-7, with D tentatively TRBD1 or TRBD2 (6 bases each). Germline CDR1 and CDR2: DFQATT and SNEGSKA (reference sequence). This CDR3 spans 12 amino acids. Trimming took off 6 bases at V and 6 bases at J, with 15 bases between the two ends. The CDR3 region has the DNA TGCAGTGCACCCCGAGGGGGAGGCGAGCAGTACTTC. It specifies CSAPRGGGEQYF.

The chain carries TRBV7-2 and TRBJ1-4; D ambiguous. The V end was cut by 1 base, the J end by 6 bases, with 6 bases between. This CDR3 is 13 amino acids long. The germline V gene encodes CDR1 SGHTA and CDR2 FQGNSA. The CDR3 loop is CASSLVVDEKLFF. The CDR3 nucleotides are TGTGCCAGCAGCTTAGTGGTAGATGAAAAACTGTTTTTT.

J is TRBJ1-1 and V is TRBV6-2 or TRBV6-3; TRBD1 matches at 8 bases. The CDR3 covers 23 residues. Trimming took 2 bases from V and 0 from J; bases not matched to a gene: 26. The germline V gene encodes CDR1 MNHEY and CDR2 SVGEGT. CDR3 in amino acids: CASSYRLTVGTGYPSTLNTEAFF. CDR3 coding DNA: TGTGCCAGCAGTTACCGCCTCACGGTTGGGACAGGCTACCCGAGTACATTGAACACTGAAGCTTTCTTT.

The V and J genes are TRBV6-1 and TRBJ1-5; D remains ambiguous. CDR3 size: 20 residues. V shed 4 bases and J shed 2 bases, with 27 bases lying between them. The germline V gene encodes CDR1 MNHNS and CDR2 SASEGT. The CDR3 loop is CASSGPLGPLRQYGNQPQHF. In DNA form, the CDR3 reads TGTGCCAGCAGTGGGCCCCTTGGGCCCCTCCGTCAATATGGCAATCAGCCCCAGCATTTT.

The CDR3 DNA sequence: TGCAGTGCAGACGGACGGGACTATGGCTACACCTTC. It specifies CSADGRDYGYTF. This chain connects TRBV20-1 to TRBJ1-2; D unclear. The CDR3 has 12 amino acids. Germline V gene sequence: CDR1 DFQATT, CDR2 SNEGSKA (reference sequence). Trimming shortened V by 6 bases and J by 3 bases, and 11 bases separated the two germline ends.

The rearrangement joins TRBV6-2 or TRBV6-3 to TRBJ2-7, with 7 nucleotides matching TRBD1. This CDR3 has 16 amino acids. Germline CDR1 MNHEY, CDR2 SVGEGT. Unmatched junction bases numbered 14, after V lost 8 bases and J lost 1 base. The CDR3 loop is CASRIQGNLSSYEQYF. The CDR3 DNA follows: TGTGCCAGCCGCATACAGGGGAACTTATCTTCCTACGAGCAGTACTTC.

This chain uses TRBV18 with TRBJ1-6, with no clear D. CDR1 and CDR2 from the germline V gene are KGHSH and LQKENI. V gave up 2 bases and J gave up 8 bases, with 16 bases separating them. The CDR3 loop spans 16 amino acids. The CDR3 sequence is CASSPWPPGGDSPLHF. The CDR3 DNA is TGTGCCAGCTCACCATGGCCGCCGGGCGGAGATTCACCCCTCCACTTT.

The chain carries TRBV6-1 and TRBJ1-3, with D unresolved. The CDR3 is 15 residues long. The V end lost 7 bases, the J end lost 0 bases, and 13 bases lay between the germline ends. Germline CDR1 and CDR2: MNHNS and SASEGT. CDR3 protein: CASTKDPGSGNTIYF. The DNA of the CDR3 is TGTGCCAGCACAAAAGACCCGGGCTCTGGAAACACCATATATTTT.

V usage is TRBV19 and J usage is TRBJ2-5; D perhaps matches TRBD2 (5 bases). V was pared by 4 bases and J by 10 bases, with 16 bases between. This CDR3 has 13 amino acids. CDR1 LNHDA and CDR2 SQIVND come from the germline V gene (reference sequence). CDR3 in amino acids: CASSTERHGDQYF. The CDR3 DNA is TGTGCCAGTAGTACGGAGCGGCACGGGGACCAGTACTTC.

The chain uses TRBV6-2 or TRBV6-3 and TRBJ1-2; D possibly corresponds to TRBD1 (5 bases). The germline V gene has CDR1 MNHEY and CDR2 SVGEGT. CDR3 length: 15 amino acids. V was pared by 0 bases and J by 5 bases, with 13 bases between. The CDR3 sequence is CASSYSMGRLYGYTF. For the CDR3, the DNA is TGTGCCAGCAGTTACTCGATGGGGCGGTTGTATGGCTACACCTTC.

Only one count was recorded for this clonotype. The gene calls are TRBV11-2 and TRBJ2-2; 7 bases match TRBD1. Germline CDR1 is SGHAT and CDR2 is FQNNGV. The CDR3 covers 17 residues. V shed 1 base, J shed 2 bases, and the junction held 7 bases outside the gene matches. This CDR3 reads CASSLGLGQQNTGELFF. The CDR3 DNA is TGTGCCAGCAGCTTAGGGTTGGGACAGCAAAACACCGGGGAGCTGTTTTTT.

This clonotype was observed a handful of times. This rearrangement joins TRBV27 to TRBJ1-2, with D unclear. The germline V gene encodes CDR1 MNHEY and CDR2 SMNVEV (reference sequence). V gave up 5 bases and J gave up 4 bases, with 8 bases separating them. CDR3 length: 12 amino acids. CDR3 sequence reads: CASSLEGYGYTF. The DNA of the CDR3 is TGTGCCAGCAGTCTCGAGGGCTATGGCTACACCTTC.